This T cell receptor (beta chain) emerged from a study of T cell responses to AZD1222 COVID-19 vaccine (TCRdb year 2021). For context, the study as a whole: AZD1222 recipients whose second dose came at about 4 weeks and those whose second dose came at about 12 weeks were combined into one group, since spike-specific TCR depth and breadth did not differ between the two schedules. TCR sequencing covered 233 trial participants: 207 given two doses of AZD1222 and around 26 given two doses of MenACWY control vaccine. Trial participants were enrolled into age subgroups of 18-55, 56-69 and 70-plus years, which contained 148, 28 and 57 TCR-sequenced participants, respectively. Broader findings and caveats from the paper: Participants were mostly white British, with more females than males. The authors suggested clonal diversity may have been underestimated. Because no day 14 peak-response samples were available, repertoires were characterized only after the peak T cell response. CD4 TCRs associated with the vaccine covered the entire spike protein, and the dominant responses were in regions 160-218 and 743-854. Conclusions about previously exposed vaccinees are limited, since just a handful of AZD1222 recipients were seropositive for SARS-CoV-2 at baseline. In the small 56-69-year group, the increase in depth fell short of significance, most likely because of low power. After two AZD1222 doses, both the breadth and the depth of spike-specific TCRs were significantly higher than at day 0 and than in MenACWY recipients. Nearly half of unique spike-specific TCRs reportedly recognized epitopes outside regions mutated in the B.1.351 and B.1.1.7 variants.

The CDR3 regions of human TCRbeta chains were subjected to immunosequencing. As for how the authors treated the data: TCRs in the repertoires were matched against a reference library of SARS-CoV-2-specific TCRs that had been generated with the MIRA antigen-specificity platform. Breadth was defined as the fraction of unique TCRs that were SARS-CoV-2-associated, and depth was defined as the fraction of total T cells that were SARS-CoV-2-associated. Each spike-specific TCR was assigned to its reactive spike region and to a CD4 or CD8 class using the MIRA data. Log10-transformed breadth and depth values were compared by one-way ANOVA with Sidak's multiple comparisons tests. TCRdb mirrors the immuneACCESS table, restricted to in-frame sequences. Some clones are absent from its copies; in checked studies, under half trace to an unresolved V gene, and the reason for the others is unknown. That table is the source of V, J and clone size, and D and trimming were worked out from the DNA. The sample table shows approximately 150,000 clones, and roughly 90% are seen once. In total, the top ten clones hold 1.3% of the sample.

As concerns this clone: The antigen this receptor binds is unknown. The input lacks base qualities; no much larger clone sits a single base away.

What this sample's time point label stands for: baseline before first vaccination. Vaccinee samples came from UK trials COV001 and COV002, including a single-blind randomized controlled phase 2/3 trial of AZD1222 (ChAdOx1 nCoV-19) in healthy adults. Trial participant PBMC samples were collected at day 0 and day 28 after the second dose for TCRbeta chain sequencing. This TCR came from an adult in good health. This material consisted of peripheral blood, taken on day 0 of AZD1222 vaccination.

The CDR3 in this case is CASSEWATSGNTIYF. The nucleotide sequence reads as follows: TGTGCCAGCAGTGAATGGGCTACCTCTGGAAACACCATATATTTT. The sequence is built from TRBV25-1 and TRBJ1-3, with the D gene uncertain. Trimming takes 1 base from V and 0 bases from J, and the germline ends sit 7 bases apart. CDR1 and CDR2, looked up from the germline V gene, are MGHDK and SYGVNS. From the cysteine through the phenylalanine, the CDR3 covers 15 amino acids. The entry retains the CDR3 DNA only, 45 bases that are in frame from base 1.